The source of this T cell receptor (beta chain) is a study of shared clonotypes between healthy human individuals. About the research overall: There were three CD4 naive, three CD4 memory, two CD8 naive and one CD8 memory plates per donor. Study results and caveats: A few donors showed sharing of roughly 5% of naive CD4 clonotypes.

The authors split each subset's genomic DNA evenly across several immunoSEQ plates. Original processing methods: Without quality scores, immunoSEQ junctional reads could not be filtered like full-length reads. Profiled with immunoSEQ multiplex PCR; TCRdb holds only in-frame clones, not every one. Clone size and V and J calls were adopted from that table, with D and trimming inferred from the DNA. The repertoire holds nearly 750,000 clones, about two thirds seen once, with roughly 1.8% in the top ten. The CDR3 has 15 amino acids. CDR1 is SGHVS, CDR2 FQNEAQ, per germline. V lost 5 bases and J 5 bases, leaving 16 bases between the germline ends. Points on this clone: Its antigen is undetermined.

This chain connects TRBV7-8 to TRBJ1-5; D gene ambiguous. This clonotype originated in a woman aged 25 to 39 in good health. Sample: memory CD4+ T cells sorted from blood. Indicated subset: CD45RA-negative fraction. The CDR3 sequence: CASSQVWGPYQPQHF. CDR3 nucleotides: TGTGCCAGCAGCCAGGTTTGGGGTCCGTATCAGCCCCAGCATTTT.